These 14 T cell receptor beta chains were sequenced from one sample in a study of blood T cell repertoires in COVID-19. Assay: immunoSEQ multiplex PCR; the TCRdb copy retains only in-frame clones and omits some. The profile shows just over 150,000 clones, roughly 90% of them singletons. Sequencing input: peripheral blood. The receptors stem from a man between 25 and 39 years old with COVID-19, enrolled during active disease.

The chain combines TRBV28 with TRBJ1-2; possibly TRBD1 for D (6 bases). This CDR3 is built from 15 residues. Germline V gene lookup returns CDR1 MDHEN and CDR2 SYDVKM. V dropped 6 bases and J dropped 4 bases, with 18 bases sitting between them. The CDR3, as DNA: TGTGCCAGCAGGCAATTCGGGGGCGGGGGCTATGGCTACACCTTC. Residues: CASRQFGGGGYGYTF.

This sequence joins TRBV21-1 and TRBJ1-4; the table's D call, TRBD1, was not checked against the DNA. TRBV21-1 is a known pseudogene. CDR3 length equals 22 residues. CDR3 amino acids: CASSKQPSRIRQPSATNEKLFF. CDR3 sequence (DNA): TGTGCCAGCAGCAAACAACCCTCCCGGATCAGACAGCCATCAGCAACTAATGAAAAACTGTTTTTT.

The rearrangement uses TRBV7-3 and TRBJ2-7; 10 bases map to TRBD1. This CDR3 contains 14 residues. J was trimmed by 9 bases and V by 3 bases; bases with no gene match: 8. Germline values: CDR1 SGHTA, CDR2 FQGTGA. DNA of the CDR3: TGTGCCAGCAGCTTCCGCGGGACAGGGGAAGCGCAGTACTTC. This codes for CASSFRGTGEAQYF.

The genes are TRBV7-2 and TRBJ1-2; D is unresolved. The CDR3 is 16 amino acids. Trimming stripped 2 bases from V and 2 bases from J, with 15 bases between. Germline V gene data show CDR1 as SGHTA and CDR2 as FQGNSA. CDR3 sequence (DNA): TGTGCCAGCAGCTTACAGTCTCAGGCTCAGAACTATGGCTACACCTTC. Its translation: CASSLQSQAQNYGYTF.

This chain joins TRBV3-1 (or the pseudogene TRBV3-2) and TRBJ1-1; 7 nucleotides line up with TRBD1. Trimming at V came to 4 bases and at J to 14 bases, leaving 13 bases not matched to a gene. Germline lookup yields CDR1 LGHDT and CDR2 YNNKEL (reference sequence). The CDR3 covers 13 residues. In DNA form, the CDR3 reads TGTGCCAGCAGCCCAACTCGGCAGGGGGGTTGCTTCTTT. Translated: CASSPTRQGGCFF.

The chain recombines TRBV30 with TRBJ2-7, with 9 bases that match TRBD1. Germline V CDR1 and CDR2: GTSNPN, SVGIG (reference sequence). V was clipped by 5 bases and J by 3 bases; unmatched bases: 2. The CDR3 is 12 residues long. CDR3 bases: TGTGCCTGGGGGGACAGGGACTACGAGCAGTACTTC. As protein: CAWGDRDYEQYF.

The J gene is TRBJ2-1, the V gene TRBV5-8; 10 bases agree with TRBD1. CDR3 length: 17 residues. Germline loops: CDR1 SGHTS, CDR2 YDEGEE. V was clipped by 2 bases and J by 7 bases; unmatched bases: 12. This CDR3 reads CASSFNRGTGVLNEQFF. DNA for the CDR3: TGTGCCAGCAGCTTTAACAGGGGGACAGGGGTTCTAAATGAGCAGTTCTTC.

This clone was seen once. V usage is TRBV7-9 and J usage is TRBJ2-7, with D possibly TRBD2 on 5 matching bases. The germline CDR1 and CDR2 sequences are SEHNR and FQNEAQ (reference sequence). The V end was cut by 4 bases, the J end by 6 bases, with 16 bases between. This CDR3 has 14 amino acids. The DNA for the CDR3 is TGTGCCAGCAGCTCCCGACTACAACGGGGCGAGCAGTACTTC. Translating gives CASSSRLQRGEQYF.

This clone came up a few times. The V call is TRBV9, the J call TRBJ2-5; 7 bases fit TRBD1. CDR3 length equals 15 residues. Germline V gives CDR1 SGDLS, CDR2 YYNGEE. J lost 0 bases, V lost 3 bases, and 5 bases had no gene match. The CDR3 sequence: CASSGGTVYQETQYF. The DNA for the CDR3 is TGTGCCAGCAGCGGGGGGACAGTGTACCAAGAGACCCAGTACTTC.

The chain is built from TRBV27 and TRBJ1-1; 9 positions match TRBD1. Germline CDR1 is MNHEY and CDR2 is SMNVEV (reference sequence). Losses at the gene ends were 3 bases for V and 0 bases for J; bases not matched to a gene: 8. This CDR3 comprises 17 residues. The CDR3 loop reads CASSFHRRTGVNTEAFF. The DNA of the CDR3 is TGTGCCAGCAGTTTTCACCGTAGGACAGGGGTGAACACTGAAGCTTTCTTT.

V usage is TRBV19 and J usage is TRBJ1-2, with 7 bases fitting TRBD1. In germline, CDR1 is LNHDA, CDR2 SQIVND (reference sequence). CDR3 size: 16 residues. V was clipped by 3 bases and J by 6 bases; unmatched bases: 13. CDR3 coding DNA: TGTGCCAGTAGTATTGGAGTGGACAGGACCTCGAATGGCTACACCTTC. It translates to CASSIGVDRTSNGYTF.

The chain employs TRBV7-2 and TRBJ1-2; the match to TRBD1 covers 7 bases. The V segment lost 2 bases and the J segment 1 base; nucleotides outside the gene matches: 4. Germline-derived CDR1 and CDR2 are SGHTA and FQGNSA. This CDR3 is built from 15 residues. In nucleotides, the CDR3 is TGTGCCAGCAGCTTAAGACAGGGAGGTAACTATGGCTACACCTTC. This translates into CASSLRQGGNYGYTF. Full variable domain (rest looked up from reference TRBV7-2 and TRBJ1-2): GAGVSQSPSNKVTEKGKDVELRCDPISGHTALYWYRQSLGQGLEFLIYFQGNSAPDKSGLPSDRFSAERTGGSVSTLTIQRTQQEDSAVYLCASSLRQGGNYGYTFGSGTRLTVV.

The V gene is TRBV7-9, the J gene TRBJ2-7, with a weak D call TRBD1 (6 bases). The CDR3 contains 12 residues. CDR1 and CDR2 (germline): SEHNR, FQNEAQ (reference sequence). V was trimmed by 1 base and J by 6 bases, leaving 7 bases between them. The CDR3 nucleotides are TGTGCCAGCAGCTTAGGGACAGCCGAGCAGTACTTC. The encoded protein is CASSLGTAEQYF.

In this sample, this clone turned up once. CDR3 in DNA: TGCGCCAGCAGCCAAGACGGGACAGGGGCCGGGGAGCTGTTTTTT. It codes for CASSQDGTGAGELFF. The rearrangement joins TRBV4-3 to TRBJ2-2; TRBD1 aligns across 10 bases. The germline V gene has CDR1 LGHNA and CDR2 YSLEER. The CDR3 is made up of 15 amino acids. V lost 0 bases and J lost 6; bases outside the gene matches: 1.